The present entry profiles one T cell receptor (beta chain) with its context. Its antigen is unknown. One base away there is no much larger clone; base qualities are not given. These data originate in a study of control samples from healthy donors and cancer patients (dated by TCRdb to the early 2020s). Library prep was done by the immunoSEQ multiplex PCR assay. TCRdb's version of the immuneACCESS table is confined to in-frame rearrangements and falls short of the full clone set. An unresolved V gene accounts for under half of the shortfall where checked; the remainder is of unknown origin. The sample contains 150,000 or so clones, roughly 94% of them found a single time. In total, the top ten clones hold about 8.5% of the sample. The CDR3, cysteine through phenylalanine, is 13 amino acids long. The sequence is cut down to CDR3 DNA, 39 bases in frame from base 1. The CDR1 and CDR2 encoded by the germline V gene are ENHRY and SYGVKD. V and J lose 0 bases and 3 bases, and a span of 0 bases separates them.

The chain is made from TRBV10-3 and TRBJ2-6; no confident D gene assignment can be made. The receptor was derived from a middle-aged woman in good health. Sequencing was carried out using blood. The DNA sequence reads TGTGCCATCAGTGAGTCTGGGGCCAACGTCCTGACTTTC. It encodes CAISESGANVLTF.